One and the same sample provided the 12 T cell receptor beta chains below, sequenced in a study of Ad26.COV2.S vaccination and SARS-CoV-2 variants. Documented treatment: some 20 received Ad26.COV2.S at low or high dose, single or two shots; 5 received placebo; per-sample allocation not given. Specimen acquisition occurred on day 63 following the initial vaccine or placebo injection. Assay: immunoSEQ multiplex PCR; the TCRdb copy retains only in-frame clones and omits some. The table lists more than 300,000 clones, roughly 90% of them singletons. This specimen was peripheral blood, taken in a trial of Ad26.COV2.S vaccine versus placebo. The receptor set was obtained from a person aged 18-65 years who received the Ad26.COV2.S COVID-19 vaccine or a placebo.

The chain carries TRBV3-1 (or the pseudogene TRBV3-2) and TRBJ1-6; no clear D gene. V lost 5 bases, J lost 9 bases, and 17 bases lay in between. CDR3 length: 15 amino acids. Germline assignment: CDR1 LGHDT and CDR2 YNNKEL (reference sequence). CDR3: CASSAMASGGSPLHF. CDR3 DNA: TGTGCCAGCAGCGCGATGGCTTCAGGCGGTTCACCCCTCCACTTT.

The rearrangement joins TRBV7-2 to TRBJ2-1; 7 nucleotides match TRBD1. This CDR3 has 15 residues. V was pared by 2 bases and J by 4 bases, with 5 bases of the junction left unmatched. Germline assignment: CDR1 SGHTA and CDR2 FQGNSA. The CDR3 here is CASSLMGQPYNEQFF. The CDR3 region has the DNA TGTGCCAGCAGCTTAATGGGACAGCCTTACAATGAGCAGTTCTTC.

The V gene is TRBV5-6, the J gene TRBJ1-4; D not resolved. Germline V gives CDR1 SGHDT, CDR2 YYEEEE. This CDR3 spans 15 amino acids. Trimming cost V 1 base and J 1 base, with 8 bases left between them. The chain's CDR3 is CASSLIGRTNEKLFF. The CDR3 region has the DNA TGTGCCAGCAGCTTGATCGGCAGAACTAATGAAAAACTGTTTTTT.

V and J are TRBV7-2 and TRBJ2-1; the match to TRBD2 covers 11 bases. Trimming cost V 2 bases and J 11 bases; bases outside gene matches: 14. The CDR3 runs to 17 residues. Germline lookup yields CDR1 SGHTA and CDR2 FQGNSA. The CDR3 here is CASSLRSVAGGGRKQFF. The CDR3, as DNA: TGTGCCAGCAGCTTACGGAGCGTAGCGGGGGGGGGTCGCAAGCAGTTCTTC.

DNA for the CDR3: TGTGCCAGCAGTTCTCCAGTTCACCGGGACAGACCCTACGAGCAGTACTTC. Translation gives CASSSPVHRDRPYEQYF. This rearrangement joins TRBV28 to TRBJ2-7, with TRBD1 matching over 7 bases. CDR1 is MDHEN, CDR2 SYDVKM, per germline. The CDR3 consists of 17 residues. Trimming at V came to 4 bases and at J to 2 bases, leaving 14 bases not matched to a gene.

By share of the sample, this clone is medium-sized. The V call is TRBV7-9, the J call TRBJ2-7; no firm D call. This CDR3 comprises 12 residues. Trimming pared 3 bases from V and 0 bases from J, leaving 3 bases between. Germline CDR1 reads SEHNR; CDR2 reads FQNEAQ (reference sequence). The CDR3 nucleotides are TGTGCCAGCAGCTTTGGCTCCTACGAGCAGTACTTC. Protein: CASSFGSYEQYF.

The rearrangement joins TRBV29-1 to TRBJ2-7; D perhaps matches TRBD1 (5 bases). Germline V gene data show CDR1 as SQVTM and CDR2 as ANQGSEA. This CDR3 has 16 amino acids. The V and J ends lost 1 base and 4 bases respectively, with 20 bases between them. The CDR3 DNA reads TGCAGCGTTGAAGGGCCCCTAAAGGGGAAGAATTACGAGCAGTACTTC. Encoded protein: CSVEGPLKGKNYEQYF.

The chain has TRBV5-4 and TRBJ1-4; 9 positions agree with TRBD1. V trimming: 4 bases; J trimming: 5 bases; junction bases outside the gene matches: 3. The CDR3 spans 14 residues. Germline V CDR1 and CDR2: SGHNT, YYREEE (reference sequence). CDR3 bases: TGTGCCAGCAGCACTGGACAGGGGAATGAAAAACTGTTTTTT. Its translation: CASSTGQGNEKLFF.

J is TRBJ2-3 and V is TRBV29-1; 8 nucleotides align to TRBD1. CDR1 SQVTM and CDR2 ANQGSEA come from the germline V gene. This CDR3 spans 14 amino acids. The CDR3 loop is CTIQGARGTDTQYF. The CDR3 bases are TGCACCATTCAGGGGGCGAGGGGCACAGATACGCAGTATTTT.

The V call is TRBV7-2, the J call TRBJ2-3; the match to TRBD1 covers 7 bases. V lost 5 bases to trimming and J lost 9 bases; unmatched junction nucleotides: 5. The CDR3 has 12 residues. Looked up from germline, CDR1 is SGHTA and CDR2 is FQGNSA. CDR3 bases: TGTGCCAGCAGCCGGACAGGAACCACGCAGTATTTT. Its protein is CASSRTGTTQYF.

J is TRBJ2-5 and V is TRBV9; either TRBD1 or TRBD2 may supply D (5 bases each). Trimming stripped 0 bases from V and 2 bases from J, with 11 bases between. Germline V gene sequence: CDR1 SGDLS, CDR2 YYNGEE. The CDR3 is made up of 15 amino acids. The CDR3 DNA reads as TGTGCCAGCAGCGTAGGGGAGCGGACACAAGAGACCCAGTACTTC. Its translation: CASSVGERTQETQYF.

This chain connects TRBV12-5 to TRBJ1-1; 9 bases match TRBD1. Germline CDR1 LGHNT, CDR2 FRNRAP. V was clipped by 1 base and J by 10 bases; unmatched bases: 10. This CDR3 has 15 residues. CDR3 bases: TGTGCTAGTGGTTTGGCCCTACAGGGGGCTGGCAGAGCTTTCTTT. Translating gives CASGLALQGAGRAFF.